The subject of this entry is one TCR beta chain. The antigen remains undetermined. Sorted cell numbers of roughly 19,000 to 1,000,000, with 10%, 30% or 50% RNA, served as input for naive CD8 libraries. The use of previously described methods and listed TCR primers produced the bulk TCR libraries. A single record per CDR3 protein comes from TCRdb applying MiXCR to the PCR reads. The sample carries 550,000 to 750,000 distinct CDR3 sequences, 20% recorded once. V shed 9 bases, J shed 0 bases, and the junction held 13 bases outside the gene matches. The CDR3 is 17 residues long. Per germline, CDR1 LNHDA and CDR2 SQIVND (reference sequence). This entry is derived from a study of molecular identifiers for immune sequencing clone quantification. The study, taken as a whole, reports: Because of identical TCR molecules sharing a barcode, sizes of highly expanded clones could be underestimated.

Sequenced: naive CD8+ T cells from blood, with Jurkat cell RNA spiked in. As to subset: FACS-sorted CD8+CD4-CCR7+CD45RA+ naive T cells. The J gene is TRBJ2-2, the V gene TRBV19, with 7 bases matching TRBD1. This TCR came from a human donor in good health. Some libraries in this study had Jurkat cell RNA spiked in. CDR3 DNA: TGTGCCAGATCAACAGGGGACCCAGATACGAACACCGGGGAGCTGTTTTTT. Translation gives CARSTGDPDTNTGELFF. The full variable domain, its missing parts supplied by reference TRBV19 and TRBJ2-2, is DGGITQSPKYLFRKEGQNVTLSCEQNLNHDAMYWYRQDPGQGLRLIYYSQIVNDFQKGDIAEGYSVSREKKESFPLTVTSAQKNPTAFYLCARSTGDPDTNTGELFFGEGSRLTVL.